This T cell receptor beta chain was identified in a study of cytomegalovirus exposure and HLA in healthy donors. Study results and caveats: Listed as cytomegalovirus-associated were over 150 TCR beta chains. Upon later analysis, HLA-associated TCR beta chains proved more clonally expanded than other, equally common chains.

Likely unrecorded immune exposures existed in these nominally healthy donors. The primer mix had 60 Vbeta and 13 Jbeta primers. Sequencing used immunoSEQ multiplex PCR; TCRdb keeps in-frame clones, though not all of them. Seen here are tens of thousands of clones, 79% observed once, and the top ten hold about 3.8%. As regards this clone: Its antigen is currently unknown.

The germline CDR1 and CDR2 sequences are SGHAT and FQNNGV. The CDR3 length is 15 residues. V was clipped by 3 bases and J by 2 bases; unmatched bases: 6. This chain connects TRBV11-2 to TRBJ1-1; 7 positions match TRBD1. The sample was PBMCs. This TCR was sampled from a woman aged 40 to 50 in good health and CMV-seronegative. In nucleotides, the CDR3 is TGTGCCAGCAGCTTGTCCGGGACAGTAAACACTGAAGCTTTCTTT. This gives the protein CASSLSGTVNTEAFF.